Sequencing of this T cell receptor (beta chain) was carried out in a study of blood T cell repertoires in COVID-19. In the study overall: The samples span acute and convalescent COVID-19 from the United States, Italy and Spain. T cells, B-cell-depleted T cells, or PBMCs provided the cDNA or gDNA that served as material.

Authors' methods: Estimates of nucleated cell counts were drawn from the amplification of reference gene primers. Assay used: immunoSEQ multiplex PCR; TCRdb lists only in-frame clones, some missing. V, J and clone size were drawn from that table, and D and trimming were deduced from the DNA. The sample lists tens of thousands of clones; around 87% were seen once. The CDR3 runs to 15 residues. CDR1 is SGHVS and CDR2 is FNYEAQ in the germline V gene. J lost 4 bases, V lost 5 bases, and 6 bases had no gene match. Sequencing was performed on peripheral blood. The chain recombines TRBV7-6 with TRBJ1-3; 9 bases are shared with TRBD1. The receptor comes from a human donor with active COVID-19. The donor label of this sample is uncertain. The CDR3 DNA sequence: TGTGCCAGCAGCCTTGGACAGGGGAACGGAAACACCATATATTTT. Residues: CASSLGQGNGNTIYF.